This TCR beta chain is from a study of shared clonotypes between healthy human individuals. Study-wide points: Generally, estimated richness proved larger in naive subsets than it did in memory subsets.

Evenly divided among several immunoSEQ plates was the genomic DNA of each subset. TCRdb keeps only in-frame clones here, not all; method: immunoSEQ multiplex PCR. The sample consists of 2,500,000 or so clones, less than 95% of them appearing once. Note on this clone: Its antigen is unidentified.

V lost 5 bases and J lost 6; bases outside the gene matches: 6. The CDR3 extends over 13 amino acids. Germline CDR1 SGHRS, CDR2 YFSETQ. The V gene is TRBV5-1, the J gene TRBJ1-2; 8 bases map to TRBD1. Sequencing input: naive CD4+ T cells from PBMCs. Subset defined: CD45RA+ positively selected. The receptor's source is a man between 18 and 29 years old in good health. Some clones in this sample may be carry-over from other donors' samples. In DNA form, the CDR3 reads TGCGCCAGCAGTTTACAGGGGGATAATGGCTACACCTTC. Translating gives CASSLQGDNGYTF.